What follows are 23 T cell receptor beta chains derived from one specimen sequenced in a study of T cell clusters in autoimmune cytopenias (dated by TCRdb to the late 2010s). Sequencer: Illumina MiSeq. To amplify TRB rearrangements, a touch-down multiplex PCR protocol was run with the TRB-A and TRB-B primer pools combined in a single tube. Following reprocessing of the reads by TCRdb, the data hold one row per CDR3 protein sequence and no DNA is available. The table held for this sample gives fewer than 3,500 distinct CDR3 sequences. The ten largest make up over 2.5% of the sample. Each sample's TRB amplification started from about 250 ng of peripheral blood genomic DNA, which corresponds to approximately 37,500 genome equivalents. The sequenced material came from peripheral blood. The receptors shown here come from a human donor with an autoimmune cytopenia or autoimmune hepatitis (not recorded which).

By frequency, this clonotype is medium-sized. The chain is built from TRBV18 and TRBJ2-6; TCRdb proposes TRBD1, but this gene call is untestable without DNA. This CDR3 comprises 17 residues. Looked up from germline, CDR1 is KGHSH and CDR2 is LQKENI. This CDR3 reads CALRTTQGASGANVLTF.

The rearrangement uses TRBV28 and TRBJ2-7; TCRdb's D call of TRBD2 is untestable without DNA. This CDR3 spans 14 amino acids. Germline CDR1 reads MDHEN; CDR2 reads SYDVKM. The CDR3 is CASCRGGGLYEQYF.

The chain couples TRBV4-1 to TRBJ2-5. The CDR3 runs to 13 residues. Germline CDR1 is MGHRA and CDR2 is YSYEKL. The CDR3 region is CASSQRLWETQYF.

According to its frequency, this clonotype is medium-sized. V gene TRBV18 combines with J gene TRBJ1-2. Per germline, CDR1 KGHSH and CDR2 LQKENI. The CDR3 runs 16 residues. The CDR3 here is CASSPPPPRPATGYTF.

The V and J genes are TRBV27 and TRBJ2-7; TCRdb gives TRBD2 as the D gene, but with no DNA this cannot be confirmed. The CDR3 sequence is 15 residues long. Germline V gene lookup returns CDR1 MNHEY and CDR2 SMNVEV (reference sequence). The chain's CDR3 is CASSPLAARTYEQYF.

By frequency, this clonotype is medium-sized (0.01 to 0.1%). The rearrangement joins TRBV6-5 to TRBJ2-1; there is no DNA to check the TCRdb D call of TRBD2. CDR3 length equals 15 residues. Germline lookup yields CDR1 MNHEY and CDR2 SVGAGI. The CDR3 loop is CASSSGRLAGGEQFF.

Frequency places this clonotype as medium-sized (0.01 to 0.1%). V gene TRBV7-9 combines with J gene TRBJ2-3; no DNA is available, so the TRBD1 call from TCRdb remains unchecked. Germline assignment: CDR1 SEHNR and CDR2 FQNEAQ (reference sequence). The CDR3 has 14 residues. CDR3 in amino acids: CASQGGPGTDTQYF.

Judged by frequency, this clonotype is medium-sized. The chain recombines TRBV5-1 with TRBJ2-5; TCRdb indicates TRBD1, and absent DNA this call remains unverified. This CDR3 contains 13 residues. The germline gives CDR1 SGHRS, CDR2 YFSETQ. The CDR3 sequence: CASRQGASETQYF.

This chain uses TRBV6-2 or TRBV6-3 with TRBJ2-5. This CDR3 is 12 amino acids long. Germline CDR1 reads MNHEY; CDR2 reads SVGEGT. This chain's CDR3 is CASRSTYYEQYF.

This clonotype is deemed medium-sized by its frequency. The rearrangement joins TRBV20-1 to TRBJ1-5; TCRdb calls TRBD1, which cannot be checked without DNA. CDR1 and CDR2 from the germline V gene are DFQATT and SNEGSKA (reference sequence). The length of the CDR3 is 14 residues. The CDR3 reads CSASGYRTEQPQHF.

V and J are TRBV11-2 and TRBJ1-5. The CDR3 covers 13 residues. Germline V gives CDR1 SGHAT, CDR2 FQNNGV. The CDR3 loop is CASSLGREQPQHF.

Judged by frequency, this clonotype is medium-sized. V usage is TRBV12-3 or TRBV12-4 and J usage is TRBJ2-5; the D gene TCRdb calls, TRBD2, cannot be checked with no DNA. The CDR3 covers 13 residues. CDR3 loop: CASSFAGPETQYF.

This clonotype shows up as medium-sized by frequency. CDR3 protein: CATVTGNDEKLFF. This chain uses TRBV7-9 with TRBJ1-4; TCRdb's assignment of TRBD1 cannot be checked, as there is no DNA. Germline V CDR1 and CDR2: SEHNR, FQNEAQ (reference sequence). The CDR3 has 13 residues.

The V gene is TRBV5-4, the J gene TRBJ2-5; TCRdb lists TRBD2, though no DNA is available to test this call. CDR1 and CDR2 (germline): SGHNT, YYREEE (reference sequence). This CDR3 has 15 amino acids. CDR3 amino acids: CASSLTSGRVETQYF. The full variable domain, rest sourced from reference TRBV5-4 and TRBJ2-5, is ETGVTQSPTHLIKTRGQQVTLRCSSQSGHNTVSWYQQALGQGPQFIFQYYREEENGRGNFPPRFSGLQFPNYSSELNVNALELDDSALYLCASSLTSGRVETQYFGPGTRLLVL.

The chain has TRBV20-1 and TRBJ2-5; TCRdb's D gene call, TRBD1, goes unchecked for lack of DNA. The CDR3 is made up of 16 amino acids. Germline V gives CDR1 DFQATT, CDR2 SNEGSKA (reference sequence). The CDR3 sequence: CSARTTGTGVGETQYF.

The J gene is TRBJ1-1, the V gene TRBV6-1; TCRdb gives TRBD1 as the D gene, but with no DNA this cannot be confirmed. The germline CDR1 and CDR2 sequences are MNHNS and SASEGT. The CDR3 sequence is 14 residues long. Here the CDR3 reads CASRPDRMNTEAFF.

The V call is TRBV20-1, the J call TRBJ2-1; checking the TCRdb D call of TRBD2 is not possible without DNA. This CDR3 region has 14 residues. In germline, CDR1 is DFQATT, CDR2 SNEGSKA (reference sequence). The CDR3: CSAQGWARYNEQFF.

The J gene is TRBJ2-3, the V gene TRBV28; the D gene TCRdb calls, TRBD1, cannot be checked with no DNA. The CDR3 has 16 residues. Germline V lookup: CDR1 MDHEN, CDR2 SYDVKM. The CDR3 here is CASSSSQGAGTDTQYF.

Judged by frequency, this clonotype is medium-sized. This chain connects TRBV15 to TRBJ1-2; the D call of TRBD1 rests on TCRdb alone, since no DNA is present to check it. The CDR3 is 16 amino acids. Germline V lookup: CDR1 LNHNV, CDR2 YYDKDF (reference sequence). The CDR3 sequence is CATSRRRQGWNYGYTF.

This clonotype is medium-sized by frequency. The chain uses TRBV5-6 and TRBJ2-1; no DNA is available, so the TRBD1 call from TCRdb remains unchecked. Germline assignment: CDR1 SGHDT and CDR2 YYEEEE. This CDR3 is 14 amino acids long. The CDR3 region is CASRPGSGANEQFF. The variable domain in full, completed from reference TRBV5-6 and TRBJ2-1, reads DAGVTQSPTHLIKTRGQQVTLRCSPKSGHDTVSWYQQALGQGPQFIFQYYEEEERQRGNFPDRFSGHQFPNYSSELNVNALLLGDSALYLCASRPGSGANEQFFGPGTRLTVL.

This clonotype is classed as medium-sized by frequency. The chain joins TRBV13 to TRBJ1-4. This CDR3 region has 14 residues. The germline V gene has CDR1 PRHDT and CDR2 FYEKMQ (reference sequence). The CDR3 is CASSLGGGGEKLFF.

The chain has TRBV20-1 and TRBJ1-1. CDR3 length: 14 residues. The germline V gene encodes CDR1 DFQATT and CDR2 SNEGSKA (reference sequence). The CDR3 loop is CSARDRRDNTEAFF.

Frequency places this clonotype as medium-sized. The rearrangement joins TRBV28 to TRBJ2-6; the D call of TRBD1 rests on TCRdb alone, since no DNA is present to check it. The germline V gene has CDR1 MDHEN and CDR2 SYDVKM. The CDR3 has 15 residues. CDR3 amino acids: CASTEIGSGANVLTF. Together with reference TRBV28 and TRBJ2-6, the CDR3 gives the full variable domain: DVKVTQSSRYLVKRTGEKVFLECVQDMDHENMFWYRQDPGLGLRLIYFSYDVKMKEKGDIPEGYSVSREKKERFSLILESASTNQTSMYLCASTEIGSGANVLTFGAGSRLTVL.